This TCR beta chain was recovered during a study of blood T cell repertoires in COVID-19. Study as a whole: There were acute and convalescent COVID-19 samples, and they came from the United States, Italy and Spain. T cells, B-cell-depleted T cells, or PBMCs supplied cDNA or gDNA.

In the source study's methods: Estimation of nucleated cell counts was performed using reference gene primer amplification. Repertoires were generated with immunoSEQ multiplex PCR, while TCRdb's copy carries only in-frame clones and drops some. V and J calls and clone size are as listed in that table; D and trimming were resolved from the DNA. The table shows about 280,000 clones, with about four fifths occurring only once. CDR1 is SGHRS, CDR2 YFSETQ, per germline. V shed 6 bases and J 2 bases; nucleotides not matched to a gene: 4. The CDR3 runs to 13 residues. The sample taken for sequencing was peripheral blood. V gene TRBV5-1 combines with J gene TRBJ2-5; TRBD2 matches 7 bases. The clonotype was recovered from a woman aged 50 to 60 who had recovered from COVID-19. The CDR3 DNA is TGCGCCAGCACCCGGGGAGGGCAAGAGACCCAGTACTTC. The encoded protein is CASTRGGQETQYF.